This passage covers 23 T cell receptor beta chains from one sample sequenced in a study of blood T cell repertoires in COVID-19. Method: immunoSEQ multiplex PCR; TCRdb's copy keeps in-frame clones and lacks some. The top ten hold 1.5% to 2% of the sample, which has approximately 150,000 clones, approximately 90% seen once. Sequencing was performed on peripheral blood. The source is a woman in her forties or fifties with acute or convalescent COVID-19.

The DNA for the CDR3 is TGTGCCAGCAGACGGGGTGACAATCAGCCCCAGCATTTT. Translating it yields CASRRGDNQPQHF. The rearrangement uses TRBV6-5 and TRBJ1-5; D not resolved. Germline V gene sequence: CDR1 MNHEY, CDR2 SVGAGI. The CDR3 is made up of 13 amino acids. Trimming left V 6 bases short and J 3 bases short, with 9 bases between.

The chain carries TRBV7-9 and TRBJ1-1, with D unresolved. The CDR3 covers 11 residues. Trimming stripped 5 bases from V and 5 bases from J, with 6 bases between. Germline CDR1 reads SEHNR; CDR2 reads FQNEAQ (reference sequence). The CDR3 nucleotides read TGTGCCAGCAGCCGAGGGACTGAAGCTTTCTTT. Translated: CASSRGTEAFF.

The CDR3 nucleotides are TGTGCCAGTATGAGGGCAGGGGTTGGTCAGCCCCAGCATTTT. Translated: CASMRAGVGQPQHF. The chain joins TRBV19 to TRBJ1-5, with D perhaps matching TRBD1 (6 bases). Germline V gives CDR1 LNHDA, CDR2 SQIVND (reference sequence). This CDR3 spans 14 amino acids. V shed 7 bases and J shed 6 bases, with 16 bases lying between them. Full variable domain (remainder filled in from reference TRBV19 and TRBJ1-5): DGGITQSPKYLFRKEGQNVTLSCEQNLNHDAMYWYRQDPGQGLRLIYYSQIVNDFQKGDIAEGYSVSREKKESFPLTVTSAQKNPTAFYLCASMRAGVGQPQHFGDGTRLSIL.

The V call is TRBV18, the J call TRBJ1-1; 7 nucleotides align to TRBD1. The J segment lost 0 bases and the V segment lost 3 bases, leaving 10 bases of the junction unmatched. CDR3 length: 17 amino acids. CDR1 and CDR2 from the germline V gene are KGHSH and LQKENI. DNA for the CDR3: TGTGCCAGCTCACCGATCGGGACAGCGACAATGAACACTGAAGCTTTCTTT. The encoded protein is CASSPIGTATMNTEAFF.

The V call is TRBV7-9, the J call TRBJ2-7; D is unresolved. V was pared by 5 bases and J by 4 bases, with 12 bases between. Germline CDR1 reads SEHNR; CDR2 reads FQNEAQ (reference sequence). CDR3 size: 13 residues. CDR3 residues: CASSHFERYEQYF. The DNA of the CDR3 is TGTGCCAGCAGCCATTTCGAGCGTTACGAGCAGTACTTC.

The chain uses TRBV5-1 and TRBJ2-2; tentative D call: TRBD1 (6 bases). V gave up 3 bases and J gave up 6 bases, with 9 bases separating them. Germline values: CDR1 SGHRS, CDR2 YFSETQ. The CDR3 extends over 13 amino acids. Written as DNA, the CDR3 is TGCGCCAGCAGCTCGACAGGTCCCGGGGAGCTGTTTTTT. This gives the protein CASSSTGPGELFF.

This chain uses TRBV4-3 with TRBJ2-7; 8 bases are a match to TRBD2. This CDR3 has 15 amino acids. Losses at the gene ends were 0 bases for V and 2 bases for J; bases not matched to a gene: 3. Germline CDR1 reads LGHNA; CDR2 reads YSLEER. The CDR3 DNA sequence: TGCGCCAGCAGCCAAGAACTAGCGGCTACCTACGAGCAGTACTTC. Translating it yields CASSQELAATYEQYF.

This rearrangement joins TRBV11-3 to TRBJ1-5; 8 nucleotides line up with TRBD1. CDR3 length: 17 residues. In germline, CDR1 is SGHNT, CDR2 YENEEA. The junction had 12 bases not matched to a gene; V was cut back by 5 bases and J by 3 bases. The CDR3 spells CASSPYEDRVPNQPQHF. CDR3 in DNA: TGTGCCAGCAGCCCCTATGAGGACAGGGTTCCCAATCAGCCCCAGCATTTT.

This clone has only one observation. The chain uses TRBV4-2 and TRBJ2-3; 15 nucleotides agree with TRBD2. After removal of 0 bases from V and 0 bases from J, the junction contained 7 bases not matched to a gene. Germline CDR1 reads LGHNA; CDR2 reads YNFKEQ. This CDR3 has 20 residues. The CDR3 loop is CASSQDQGLAGGPSTDTQYF. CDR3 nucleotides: TGTGCCAGCAGCCAAGATCAGGGACTAGCGGGGGGCCCTAGCACAGATACGCAGTATTTT.

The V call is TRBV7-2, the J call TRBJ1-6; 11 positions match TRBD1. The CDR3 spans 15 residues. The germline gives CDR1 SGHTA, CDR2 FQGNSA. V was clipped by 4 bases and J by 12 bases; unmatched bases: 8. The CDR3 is CASSSGTGGMLPLHF. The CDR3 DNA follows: TGTGCCAGCAGCTCCGGGACAGGGGGGATGTTACCCCTCCACTTT.

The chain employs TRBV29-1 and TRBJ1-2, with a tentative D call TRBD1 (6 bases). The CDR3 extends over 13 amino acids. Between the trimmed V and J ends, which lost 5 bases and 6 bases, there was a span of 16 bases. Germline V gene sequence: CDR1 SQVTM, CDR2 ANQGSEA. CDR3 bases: TGCAGCGTTACCGGGGACATTCCCAATGGCTACACCTTC. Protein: CSVTGDIPNGYTF.

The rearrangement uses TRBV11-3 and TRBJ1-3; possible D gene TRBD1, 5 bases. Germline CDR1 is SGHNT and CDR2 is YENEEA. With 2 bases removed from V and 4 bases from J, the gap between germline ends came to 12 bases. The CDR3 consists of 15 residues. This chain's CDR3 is CASSLFGGSGNTIYF. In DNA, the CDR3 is TGTGCCAGCAGCTTATTCGGGGGATCGGGAAACACCATATATTTT.

Here the CDR3 reads CASSLWANNQPQHF. The CDR3 nucleotides read TGTGCCAGCAGTTTATGGGCCAACAATCAGCCCCAGCATTTT. The chain couples TRBV28 to TRBJ1-5; D uncertain. V was cut by 0 bases and J by 3 bases, with 6 bases left in between. The CDR3 consists of 14 residues. CDR1 MDHEN and CDR2 SYDVKM come from the germline V gene.

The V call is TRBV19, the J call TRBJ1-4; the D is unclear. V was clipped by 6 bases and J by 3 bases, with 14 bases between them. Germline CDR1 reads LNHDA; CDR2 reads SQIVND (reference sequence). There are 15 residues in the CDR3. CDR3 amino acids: CASSTPLRANEKLFF. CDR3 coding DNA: TGTGCCAGTAGCACACCTCTGCGGGCTAATGAAAAACTGTTTTTT.

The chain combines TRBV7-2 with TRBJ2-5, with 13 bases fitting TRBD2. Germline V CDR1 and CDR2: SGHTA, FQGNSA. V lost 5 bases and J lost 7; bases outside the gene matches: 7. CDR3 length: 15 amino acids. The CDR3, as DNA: TGTGCCAGCAGCCCTCGACTAGCGGGAGGTGGGACCCAGTACTTC. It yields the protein CASSPRLAGGGTQYF. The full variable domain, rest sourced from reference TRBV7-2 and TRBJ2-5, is GAGVSQSPSNKVTEKGKDVELRCDPISGHTALYWYRQSLGQGLEFLIYFQGNSAPDKSGLPSDRFSAERTGGSVSTLTIQRTQQEDSAVYLCASSPRLAGGGTQYFGPGTRLLVL.

The DNA of the CDR3 is TGTGCCAGCACGCAGGGACAGGGGGGCCCTGGAAACACCATATATTTT. Protein product: CASTQGQGGPGNTIYF. The chain has TRBV11-3 and TRBJ1-3, with 11 bases identical to TRBD1. The CDR3 has 16 amino acids. Germline-derived CDR1 and CDR2 are SGHNT and YENEEA. The junction had 7 bases not matched to a gene; V was cut back by 7 bases and J by 2 bases.

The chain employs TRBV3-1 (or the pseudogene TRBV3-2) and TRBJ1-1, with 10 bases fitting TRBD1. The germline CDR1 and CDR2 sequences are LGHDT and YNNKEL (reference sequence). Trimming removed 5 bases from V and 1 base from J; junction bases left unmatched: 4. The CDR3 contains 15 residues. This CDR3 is CASSRQGAPNTEAFF. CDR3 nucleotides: TGTGCCAGCAGCAGACAGGGGGCGCCGAACACTGAAGCTTTCTTT.

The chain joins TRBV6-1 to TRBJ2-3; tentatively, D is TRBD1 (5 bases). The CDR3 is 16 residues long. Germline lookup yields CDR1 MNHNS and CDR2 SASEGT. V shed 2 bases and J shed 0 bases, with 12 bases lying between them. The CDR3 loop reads CASSERAGYSTDTQYF. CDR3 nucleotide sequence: TGTGCCAGCAGTGAACGTGCAGGGTATAGCACAGATACGCAGTATTTT.

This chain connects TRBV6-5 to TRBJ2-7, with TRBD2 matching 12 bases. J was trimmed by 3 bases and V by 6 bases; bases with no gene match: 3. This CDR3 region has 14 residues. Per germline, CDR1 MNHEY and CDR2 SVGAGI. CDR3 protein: CASSWTSGDYEQYF. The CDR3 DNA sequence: TGTGCCAGCAGCTGGACTAGCGGGGACTACGAGCAGTACTTC.

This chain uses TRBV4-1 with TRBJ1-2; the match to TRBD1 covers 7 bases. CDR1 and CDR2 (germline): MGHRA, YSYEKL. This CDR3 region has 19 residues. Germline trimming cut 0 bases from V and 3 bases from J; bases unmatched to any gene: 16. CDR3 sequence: CASSQDPARGAPRHYGYTF. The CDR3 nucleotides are TGCGCCAGCAGCCAAGATCCGGCCAGGGGGGCACCGCGGCACTATGGCTACACCTTC.

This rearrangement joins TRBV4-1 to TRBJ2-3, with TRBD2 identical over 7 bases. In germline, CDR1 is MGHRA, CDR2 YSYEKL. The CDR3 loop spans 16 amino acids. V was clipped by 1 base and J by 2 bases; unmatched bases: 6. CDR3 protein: CASSQAAGDLTDTQYF. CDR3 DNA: TGCGCCAGCAGCCAAGCCGCGGGAGACCTCACAGATACGCAGTATTTT.

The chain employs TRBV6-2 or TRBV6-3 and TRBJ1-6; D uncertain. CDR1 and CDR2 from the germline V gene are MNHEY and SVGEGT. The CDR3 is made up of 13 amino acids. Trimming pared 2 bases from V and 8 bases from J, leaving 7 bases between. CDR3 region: CASSYEGYSPLHF. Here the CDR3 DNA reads TGTGCCAGCAGTTACGAGGGTTATTCACCCCTCCACTTT.

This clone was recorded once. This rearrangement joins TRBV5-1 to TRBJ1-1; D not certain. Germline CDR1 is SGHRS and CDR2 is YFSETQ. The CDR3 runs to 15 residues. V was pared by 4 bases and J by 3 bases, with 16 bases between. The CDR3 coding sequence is TGCGCCAGCAGCGGAAACTCCGGGTGGTACACTGAAGCTTTCTTT. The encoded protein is CASSGNSGWYTEAFF.